This TCR beta chain emerged from a study of regulatory T cells in long-lasting Graves disease. In the study overall: Patients newly diagnosed with Graves' had been on antithyroid drugs for under 3 months.

Regarding time point: newly diagnosed GD, antithyroid drugs for less than 3 months. From PBMCs, RNA was extracted and then used to make the TCR library. Study observations and caveats: Favored usage of TRBV28, TRBJ1-2 and TRBJ2-5 was recorded in persistent disease.

In building TCR beta libraries, iRepertoire HTBI primers were used together with Arm-PCR of CDR3 regions. TCRdb called the multiplex PCR reads again in MiXCR, with one record for every CDR3 protein. The sample shows 400,000 to 650,000 distinct CDR3 sequences, 15% to 20% of them seen only once. This CDR3 comprises 16 residues. The V end was cut by 9 bases, the J end by 0 bases, with 20 bases between. Germline V lookup: CDR1 MDHEN, CDR2 SYDVKM. This clonotype was recorded many times. Its antigen is not known. The sample was also linked to a second study, of T cells in Graves' hyperthyroidism and ophthalmopathy. As that report states: Researchers found most expanded thyroid clonotypes above 0.001 in blood as well.

V gene TRBV28 combines with J gene TRBJ1-2; a weak D match, TRBD1 (6 bases). The TCR originated in a woman aged 35-65 years with Graves disease. The sample in question was peripheral blood mononuclear cells (PBMCs), obtained at new diagnosis, from a patient treated with antithyroid drugs. DNA for the CDR3: TGTGCCAGGGACAGACCAGGGGAAGGAGCTAACTATGGCTACACCTTC. This sequence encodes CARDRPGEGANYGYTF.